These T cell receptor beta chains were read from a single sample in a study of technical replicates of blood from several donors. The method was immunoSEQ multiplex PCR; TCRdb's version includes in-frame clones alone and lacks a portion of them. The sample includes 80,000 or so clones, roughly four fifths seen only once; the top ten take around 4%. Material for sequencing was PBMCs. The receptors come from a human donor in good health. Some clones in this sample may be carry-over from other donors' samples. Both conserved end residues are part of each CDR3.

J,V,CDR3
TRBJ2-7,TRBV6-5,CASSYSSRGGQYF
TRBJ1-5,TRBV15,CATSRDRTGVGPQHF
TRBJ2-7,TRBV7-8,CASSRLHQGTYEQYF
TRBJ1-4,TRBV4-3,CASSQVQGSEKLFF
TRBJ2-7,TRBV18,CASSRPGQGMYEQYF
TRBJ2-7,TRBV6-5,CASSYLGLDEQYF
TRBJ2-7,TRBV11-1,CASSFGLAASYEQYF
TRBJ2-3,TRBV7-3,CASSAALSGGTDTQYF
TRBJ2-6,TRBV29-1,CSVEGGRGESSGANVLTF
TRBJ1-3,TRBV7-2,CASSLRTGAGNTIYF
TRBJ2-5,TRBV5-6,CASSLGQSYEETQYF
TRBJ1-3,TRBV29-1,CSVEDATGNGNTIYF
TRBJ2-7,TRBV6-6,CASTIGQGSNEQYF
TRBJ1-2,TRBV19,CASSPGDRAGYTF
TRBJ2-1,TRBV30,CAWGQRTYNEQFF
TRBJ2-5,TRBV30,CAWSAGTYREQYF
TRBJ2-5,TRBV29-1,CSVEGRGETQYF